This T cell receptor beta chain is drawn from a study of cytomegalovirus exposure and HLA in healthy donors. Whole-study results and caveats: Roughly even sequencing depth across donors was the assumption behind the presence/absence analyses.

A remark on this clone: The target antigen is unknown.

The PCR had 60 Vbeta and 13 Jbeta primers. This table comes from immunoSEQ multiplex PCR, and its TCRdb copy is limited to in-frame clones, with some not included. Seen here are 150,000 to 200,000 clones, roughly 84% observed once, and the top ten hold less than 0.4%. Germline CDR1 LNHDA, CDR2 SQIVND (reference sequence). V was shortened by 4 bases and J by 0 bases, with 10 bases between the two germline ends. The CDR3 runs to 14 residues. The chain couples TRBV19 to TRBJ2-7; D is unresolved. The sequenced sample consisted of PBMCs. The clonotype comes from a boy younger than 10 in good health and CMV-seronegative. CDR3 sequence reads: CASSRYEISYEQYF. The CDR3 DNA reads TGTGCCAGTAGTAGGTACGAGATCTCCTACGAGCAGTACTTC. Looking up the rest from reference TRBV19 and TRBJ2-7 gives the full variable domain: DGGITQSPKYLFRKEGQNVTLSCEQNLNHDAMYWYRQDPGQGLRLIYYSQIVNDFQKGDIAEGYSVSREKKESFPLTVTSAQKNPTAFYLCASSRYEISYEQYFGPGTRLTVT.